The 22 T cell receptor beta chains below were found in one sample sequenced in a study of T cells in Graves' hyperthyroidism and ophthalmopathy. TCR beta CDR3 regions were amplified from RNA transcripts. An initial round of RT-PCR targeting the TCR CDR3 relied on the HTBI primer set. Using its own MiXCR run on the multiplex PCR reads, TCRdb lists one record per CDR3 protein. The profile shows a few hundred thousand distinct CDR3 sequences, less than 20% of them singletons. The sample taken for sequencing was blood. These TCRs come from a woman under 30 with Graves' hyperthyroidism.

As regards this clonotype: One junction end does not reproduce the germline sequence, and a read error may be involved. DNA for the CDR3: TGTGCCGGCAGTTTCCGGGCGGGTGGAGATACGCAGTATTTT. It specifies CAGSFRAGGDTQYF. The rearrangement uses TRBV28 and TRBJ2-3, with TRBD2 as a possible D gene (5 bases). The CDR3 runs 14 residues. The germline V gene has CDR1 MDHEN and CDR2 SYDVKM. The full variable domain, completed using reference TRBV28 and TRBJ2-3, is DVKVTQSSRYLVKRTGEKVFLECVQDMDHENMFWYRQDPGLGLRLIYFSYDVKMKEKGDIPEGYSVSREKKERFSLILESASTNQTSMYLCAGSFRAGGDTQYFGPGTRLTVL.

CDR3 DNA sequence: TGTGCCAGCAGCTTAGCCGGACAAGGGACAGACGTCTTCTCCTACAATGAGCAGTTCTTC. This gives the protein CASSLAGQGTDVFSYNEQFF. The chain combines TRBV7-3 with TRBJ2-1; 7 bases map to TRBD1. After removal of 2 bases from V and 0 bases from J, the junction contained 16 bases not matched to a gene. The CDR3 spans 20 residues. Germline assignment: CDR1 SGHTA and CDR2 FQGTGA.

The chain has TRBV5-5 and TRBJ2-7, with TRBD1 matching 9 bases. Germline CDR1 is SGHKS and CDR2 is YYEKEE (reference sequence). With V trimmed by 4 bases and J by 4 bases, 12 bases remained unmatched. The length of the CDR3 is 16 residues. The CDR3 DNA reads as TGTGCCAGCAGCCCGGGACAGGGAGTCCTCAAATACGAGCAGTACTTC. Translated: CASSPGQGVLKYEQYF.

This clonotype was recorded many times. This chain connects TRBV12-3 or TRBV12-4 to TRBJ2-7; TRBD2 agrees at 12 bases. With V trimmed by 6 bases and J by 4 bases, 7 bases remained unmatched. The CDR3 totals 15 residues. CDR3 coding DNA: TGTGCCAGCAGCTCCGCTAGCGGGAGGGGTTACGAGCAGTACTTC. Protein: CASSSASGRGYEQYF.

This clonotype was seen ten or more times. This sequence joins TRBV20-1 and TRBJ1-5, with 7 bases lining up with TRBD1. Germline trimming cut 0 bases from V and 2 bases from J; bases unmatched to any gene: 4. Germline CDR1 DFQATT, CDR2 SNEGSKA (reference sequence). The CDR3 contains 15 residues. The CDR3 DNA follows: TGCAGTGCTAGAGACATGACAGGGCGCAATCAGCCCCAGCATTTT. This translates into CSARDMTGRNQPQHF.

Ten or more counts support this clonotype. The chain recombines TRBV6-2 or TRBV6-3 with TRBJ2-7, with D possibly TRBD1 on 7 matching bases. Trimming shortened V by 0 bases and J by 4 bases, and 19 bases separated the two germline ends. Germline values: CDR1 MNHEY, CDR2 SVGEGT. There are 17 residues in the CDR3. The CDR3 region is CASSYSRTGGTLYEQYF. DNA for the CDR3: TGTGCCAGCAGTTACTCGCGGACAGGAGGGACCCTATACGAGCAGTACTTC.

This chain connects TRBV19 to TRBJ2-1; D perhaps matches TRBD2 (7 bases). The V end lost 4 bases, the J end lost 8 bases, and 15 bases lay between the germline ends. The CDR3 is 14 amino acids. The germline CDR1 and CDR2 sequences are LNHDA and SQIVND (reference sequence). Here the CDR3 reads CASSNQGGGYEQFF. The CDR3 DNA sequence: TGTGCCAGTAGTAACCAAGGGGGGGGGTATGAGCAGTTCTTC. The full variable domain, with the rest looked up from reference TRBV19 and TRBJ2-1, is DGGITQSPKYLFRKEGQNVTLSCEQNLNHDAMYWYRQDPGQGLRLIYYSQIVNDFQKGDIAEGYSVSREKKESFPLTVTSAQKNPTAFYLCASSNQGGGYEQFFGPGTRLTVL.

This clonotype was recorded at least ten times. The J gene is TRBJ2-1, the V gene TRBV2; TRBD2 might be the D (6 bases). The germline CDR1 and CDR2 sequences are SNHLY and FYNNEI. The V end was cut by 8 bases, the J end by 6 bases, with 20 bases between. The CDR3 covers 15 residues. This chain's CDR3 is CASCRGGRPGNEQFF. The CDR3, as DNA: TGTGCCAGCTGCCGAGGAGGGAGGCCGGGCAATGAGCAGTTCTTC.

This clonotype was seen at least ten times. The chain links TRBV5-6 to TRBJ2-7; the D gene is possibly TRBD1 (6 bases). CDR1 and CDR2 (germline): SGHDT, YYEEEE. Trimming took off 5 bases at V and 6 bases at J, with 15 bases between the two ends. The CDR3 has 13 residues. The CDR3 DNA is TGTGCCAGCAGTGGGACAAGGAATTTCGAGCAGTACTTC. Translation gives CASSGTRNFEQYF.

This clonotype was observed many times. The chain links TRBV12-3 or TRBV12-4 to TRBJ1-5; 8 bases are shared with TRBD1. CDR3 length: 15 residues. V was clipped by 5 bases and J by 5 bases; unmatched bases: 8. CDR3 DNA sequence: TGTGCCAGCAGTCCTTGGACAGGGAGGGATCAGCCCCAGCATTTT. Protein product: CASSPWTGRDQPQHF.

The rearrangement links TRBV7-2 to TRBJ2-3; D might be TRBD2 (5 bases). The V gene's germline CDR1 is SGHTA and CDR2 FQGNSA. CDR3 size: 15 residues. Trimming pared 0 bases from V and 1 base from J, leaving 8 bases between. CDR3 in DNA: TGTGCCAGCAGCTTAGCTAGTAGCGGCACAGATACGCAGTATTTT. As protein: CASSLASSGTDTQYF.

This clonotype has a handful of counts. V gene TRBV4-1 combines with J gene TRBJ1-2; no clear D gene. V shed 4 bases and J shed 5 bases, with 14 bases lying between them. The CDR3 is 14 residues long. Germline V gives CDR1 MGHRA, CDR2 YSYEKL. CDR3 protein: CASSPARLVYGYTF. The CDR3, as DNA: TGCGCCAGCAGCCCGGCAAGACTGGTATATGGCTACACCTTC.

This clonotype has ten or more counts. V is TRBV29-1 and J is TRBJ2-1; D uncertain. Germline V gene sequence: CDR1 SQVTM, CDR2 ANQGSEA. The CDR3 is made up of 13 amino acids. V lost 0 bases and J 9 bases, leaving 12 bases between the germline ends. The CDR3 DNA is TGCAGCGTTGAAGATCAAGTGGGCGGTGAGCAGTTCTTC. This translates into CSVEDQVGGEQFF.

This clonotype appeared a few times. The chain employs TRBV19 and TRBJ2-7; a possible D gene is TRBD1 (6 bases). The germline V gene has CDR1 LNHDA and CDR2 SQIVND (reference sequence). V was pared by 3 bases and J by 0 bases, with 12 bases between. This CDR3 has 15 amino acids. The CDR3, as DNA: TGTGCCAGTAGTATTACGAGGGGGAGCTCCTACGAGCAGTACTTC. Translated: CASSITRGSSYEQYF.

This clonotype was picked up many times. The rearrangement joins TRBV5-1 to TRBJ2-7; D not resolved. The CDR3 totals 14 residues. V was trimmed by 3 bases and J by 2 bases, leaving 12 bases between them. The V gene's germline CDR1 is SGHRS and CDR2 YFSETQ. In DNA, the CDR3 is TGCGCCAGCAGCTCCATCACTGGGCCCTACGAGCAGTACTTC. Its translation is CASSSITGPYEQYF.

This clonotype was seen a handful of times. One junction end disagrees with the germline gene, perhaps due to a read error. The CDR3 nucleotides are TGTGCCCGCAGCCGTCGGACGACAGGGTTTAATGAAAAACTGTTTTTT. Protein: CARSRRTTGFNEKLFF. The gene calls are TRBV3-1 and TRBJ1-4, with 7 bases aligning to TRBD1. The CDR3 contains 16 residues. Germline assignment: CDR1 LGHDT and CDR2 YNNKEL (reference sequence). Combining the CDR3 with reference TRBV3-1 and TRBJ1-4 gives the whole variable domain DTAVSQTPKYLVTQMGNDKSIKCEQNLGHDTMYWYKQDSKKFLKIMFSYNNKELIINETVPNRFSPKSPDKAHLNLHINSLELGDSAVYFCARSRRTTGFNEKLFFGSGTQLSVL.

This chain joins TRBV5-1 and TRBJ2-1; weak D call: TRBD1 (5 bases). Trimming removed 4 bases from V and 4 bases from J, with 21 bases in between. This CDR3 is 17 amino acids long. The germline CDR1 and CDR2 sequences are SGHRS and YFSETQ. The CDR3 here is CASSNVPGKPFYNEQFF. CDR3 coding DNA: TGCGCCAGCAGCAACGTACCAGGGAAACCTTTTTACAATGAGCAGTTCTTC.

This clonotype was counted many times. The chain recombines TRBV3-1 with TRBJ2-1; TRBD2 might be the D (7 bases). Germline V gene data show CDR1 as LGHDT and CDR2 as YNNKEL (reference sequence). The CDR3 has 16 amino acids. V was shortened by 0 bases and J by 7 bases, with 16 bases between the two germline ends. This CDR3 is CASSQDSAGARNEQFF. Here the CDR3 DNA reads TGTGCCAGCAGCCAAGATAGCGCGGGGGCCAGGAATGAGCAGTTCTTC.

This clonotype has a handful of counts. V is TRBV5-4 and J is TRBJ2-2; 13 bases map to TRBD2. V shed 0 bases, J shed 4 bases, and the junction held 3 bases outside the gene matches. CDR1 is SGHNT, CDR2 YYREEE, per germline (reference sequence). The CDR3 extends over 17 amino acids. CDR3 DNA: TGTGCCAGCAGCTTGGGGACTAGCGGGGGACCCACCGGGGAGCTGTTTTTT. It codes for CASSLGTSGGPTGELFF.

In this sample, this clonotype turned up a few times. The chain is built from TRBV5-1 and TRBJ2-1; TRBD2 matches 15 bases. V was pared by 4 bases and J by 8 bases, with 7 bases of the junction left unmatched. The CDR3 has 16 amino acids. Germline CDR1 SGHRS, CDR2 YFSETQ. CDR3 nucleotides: TGCGCCAGCAGCCCGAGGACTAGCGGGGGGGCACATGAGCAGTTCTTC. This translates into CASSPRTSGGAHEQFF.

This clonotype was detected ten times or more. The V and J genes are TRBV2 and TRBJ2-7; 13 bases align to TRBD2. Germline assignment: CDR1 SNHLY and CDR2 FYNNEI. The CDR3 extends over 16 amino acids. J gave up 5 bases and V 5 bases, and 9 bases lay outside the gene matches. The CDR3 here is CASSNPRLAGGNEQYF. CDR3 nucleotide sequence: TGTGCCAGCAGTAACCCGAGACTAGCGGGAGGCAACGAGCAGTACTTC.

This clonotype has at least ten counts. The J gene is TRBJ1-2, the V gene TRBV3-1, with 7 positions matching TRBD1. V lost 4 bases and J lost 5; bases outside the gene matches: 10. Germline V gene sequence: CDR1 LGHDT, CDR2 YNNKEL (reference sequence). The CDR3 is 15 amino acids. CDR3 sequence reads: CASSRRGGAGYGYTF. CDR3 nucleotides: TGTGCCAGCAGCCGCCGAGGGGGCGCAGGGTATGGCTACACCTTC.